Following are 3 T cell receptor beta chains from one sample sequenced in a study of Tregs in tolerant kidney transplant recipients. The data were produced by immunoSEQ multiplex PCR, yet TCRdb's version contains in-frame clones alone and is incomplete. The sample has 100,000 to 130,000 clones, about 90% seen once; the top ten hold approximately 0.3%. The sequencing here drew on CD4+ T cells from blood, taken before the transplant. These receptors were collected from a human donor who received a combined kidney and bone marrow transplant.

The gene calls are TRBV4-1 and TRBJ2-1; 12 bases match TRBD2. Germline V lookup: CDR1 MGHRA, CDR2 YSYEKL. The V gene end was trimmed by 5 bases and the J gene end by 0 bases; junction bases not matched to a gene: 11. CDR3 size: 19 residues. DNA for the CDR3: TGCGCCAGCAGCGAGAAGGGGCTAGCGGGGGGGAGCTCCTACAATGAGCAGTTCTTC. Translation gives CASSEKGLAGGSSYNEQFF.

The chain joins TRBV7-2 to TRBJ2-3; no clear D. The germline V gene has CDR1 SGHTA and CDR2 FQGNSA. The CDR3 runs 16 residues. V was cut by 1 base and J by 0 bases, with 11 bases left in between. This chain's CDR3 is CASSLGAGTSTDTQYF. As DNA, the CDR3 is TGTGCCAGCAGCTTAGGGGCAGGTACTAGCACAGATACGCAGTATTTT.

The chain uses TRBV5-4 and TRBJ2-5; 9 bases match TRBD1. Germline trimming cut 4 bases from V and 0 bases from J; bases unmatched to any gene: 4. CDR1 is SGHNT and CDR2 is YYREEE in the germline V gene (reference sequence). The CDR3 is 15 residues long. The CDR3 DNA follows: TGTGCCAGCAGCAGGGACAGGGCAGACCAAGAGACCCAGTACTTC. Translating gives CASSRDRADQETQYF.